Listed here is a single T cell receptor beta chain. Its target is not known. These data are taken from a study of T cell responses to AZD1222 COVID-19 vaccine. General study points: Clonal diversity was possibly underestimated, and white British individuals and females predominated among donors.

Repertoires were generated with immunoSEQ multiplex PCR, while TCRdb's copy carries only in-frame clones and drops some. The profile shows some 140,000 clones, about 90% of them singletons. From germline, CDR1 is LGHDT and CDR2 YNNKEL (reference sequence). V gave up 5 bases and J gave up 8 bases, with 19 bases separating them. The CDR3 extends over 15 amino acids. V usage is TRBV3-1 (or the pseudogene TRBV3-2) and J usage is TRBJ1-3; tentative D call: TRBD1 (6 bases). This specimen was peripheral blood, taken on day 0 of AZD1222 vaccination. This receptor was identified in an adult in good health. CDR3 sequence: CASSDTQGGRDTIYF. CDR3 DNA sequence: TGTGCCAGCAGCGACACACAGGGCGGGCGGGACACCATATATTTT.